One and the same sample provided the 27 T cell receptor beta chains below, sequenced in a study of vaccination and CD4 T cells after COVID-19. As for treatment: roughly ten-day PBMC culture with coronavirus spike peptide pools or control peptides (ViraFEST assay). These CD4+ T cells came from an unexposed donor, sampled before the COVID-19 pandemic (2011-2018). Their antigen targets remain unknown. Sequencing of the DNA from cultured CD4+ T cells was carried out with the Oncomine TCR Beta short-read assay. Each CDR3 protein is one row after TCRdb ran MiXCR on the PCR reads. The sample holds some 1,300 distinct CDR3 sequences; about 18% are singletons and the top ten take 65% to 80%. The sample comprised CD4+ T cells from blood, cultured in vitro. These receptors were obtained from a human donor in good health.

The V and J genes are TRBV12-3 or TRBV12-4 and TRBJ1-1; D uncertain. The V end was cut by 3 bases, the J end by 1 base, with 6 bases between. The CDR3 has 13 amino acids. CDR3 region: CASSLQWNTEAFF. The CDR3 DNA is TGTGCCAGCAGTTTGCAGTGGAACACTGAAGCTTTCTTT.

The gene calls are TRBV7-3 and TRBJ2-1; TRBD1 is a possible D gene (6 bases). V lost 1 base to trimming and J lost 9 bases, with 13 bases between them. In germline, CDR1 is SGHTA, CDR2 FQGTGA. The CDR3 totals 14 residues. CDR3 bases: TGTGCCAGCAGCTTAAGCTCCAGAGGGGGTGAGCAGTTCTTC. Amino acid sequence: CASSLSSRGGEQFF.

This clonotype is hyperexpanded (1% or more) within its sample. The chain links TRBV20-1 to TRBJ1-2; D unclear. V shed 1 base and J shed 3 bases, with 3 bases lying between them. Germline values: CDR1 DFQATT, CDR2 SNEGSKA (reference sequence). This CDR3 comprises 11 residues. The CDR3 DNA reads TGCAGTGCTAGAGTGGACTATGGCTACACCTTC. Its protein is CSARVDYGYTF.

This clonotype came up a few times. The V call is TRBV27, the J call TRBJ2-7; D gene ambiguous. Per germline, CDR1 MNHEY and CDR2 SMNVEV (reference sequence). The V gene lost 6 bases and the J gene lost 3 bases, with 12 bases spanning the gap. This CDR3 spans 13 amino acids. CDR3 DNA sequence: TGTGCCAGCAGCATGGGGATAAGCTACGAGCAGTACTTC. Amino acid sequence: CASSMGISYEQYF.

V gene TRBV2 combines with J gene TRBJ2-3; possible D gene TRBD2, 7 bases. The CDR3 extends over 13 amino acids. V was trimmed by 11 bases and J by 1 base, leaving 13 bases between them. Germline V lookup: CDR1 SNHLY, CDR2 FYNNEI. The chain's CDR3 is CAHGGAGTDTQYF. The CDR3 nucleotides read TGTGCCCATGGGGGGGCCGGCACAGATACGCAGTATTTT.

The chain couples TRBV7-3 to TRBJ2-3; 9 bases align to TRBD2. Unmatched junction bases numbered 7, after V lost 5 bases and J lost 1 base. The CDR3 spans 16 residues. The V gene's germline CDR1 is SGHTA and CDR2 FQGTGA. In DNA, the CDR3 is TGTGCCAGCAGCCTCCGGGCGGGGGGGGGCACAGATACGCAGTATTTT. Translated: CASSLRAGGGTDTQYF.

The table lists this clonotype with a few counts. V is TRBV20-1 and J is TRBJ2-7, with 8 bases fitting TRBD1. This CDR3 is built from 14 residues. The ends lost 4 bases at V and 0 bases at J; junction bases unmatched: 5. CDR1 is DFQATT and CDR2 is SNEGSKA in the germline V gene (reference sequence). CDR3 coding DNA: TGCAGTGCTAAAAGGACAGGGAGCTCCTACGAGCAGTACTTC. It translates to CSAKRTGSSYEQYF.

The V gene is TRBV4-1, the J gene TRBJ2-5; 11 bases align to TRBD2. This CDR3 is 15 amino acids long. V dropped 1 base and J dropped 4; count of bases not matched to a gene: 2. Germline V CDR1 and CDR2: MGHRA, YSYEKL. The CDR3 nucleotides are TGCGCCAGCAGCCAAGTCGGGACTAGCGGAGAGACCCAGTACTTC. Translation gives CASSQVGTSGETQYF.

This clonotype has just a few counts. The V call is TRBV14, the J call TRBJ2-5; TRBD1 is a possible D gene (8 bases). The CDR3 runs to 16 residues. From germline, CDR1 is SGHDN and CDR2 FVKESK. The V gene lost 2 bases and the J gene lost 5 bases, with 18 bases spanning the gap. CDR3 in DNA: TGTGCCAGCAGCCAACACAGGGGGGGGACATCGGAGACCCAGTACTTC. As protein: CASSQHRGGTSETQYF.

This clonotype appeared a few times. The gene calls are TRBV6-1 and TRBJ1-5; D perhaps matches TRBD1 (5 bases). The ends were cut back, 2 bases at V and 0 bases at J, with 26 bases in the middle. Germline V gene sequence: CDR1 MNHNS, CDR2 SASEGT. The CDR3 extends over 21 amino acids. CDR3 DNA sequence: TGTGCCAGCAGTGAACAGCCCGGGGGAGCCGCATTTCGTTATAGCAATCAGCCCCAGCATTTT. Protein sequence: CASSEQPGGAAFRYSNQPQHF.

Sample share makes this clonotype medium-sized. The chain couples TRBV20-1 to TRBJ1-4, with D possibly matching TRBD1 (5 bases). Trimming left V 6 bases short and J 4 bases short, with 9 bases between. CDR3 size: 12 residues. Looked up from germline, CDR1 is DFQATT and CDR2 is SNEGSKA (reference sequence). The CDR3 nucleotides read TGCAGTGCCCACGACAGTAATGAAAAACTGTTTTTT. Translating it yields CSAHDSNEKLFF.

As for this clonotype: This sequence may be a read error, since a much larger clone differs from it by one base. The chain employs TRBV24-1 and TRBJ1-2, with TRBD1 identical over 7 bases. With V trimmed by 1 base and J by 3 bases, 1 base remained unmatched. The V gene's germline CDR1 is KGHDR and CDR2 SFDVKD. The length of the CDR3 is 14 residues. The CDR3 protein is CATSDLDRDYGYTF. The CDR3, as DNA: TGTGCCACCAGTGATTTAGACAGGGACTATGGCTACACCTTC.

This clonotype was counted only a few times. V gene TRBV5-4 combines with J gene TRBJ1-2, with D tentatively TRBD1 (6 bases). This CDR3 spans 15 amino acids. Germline V gives CDR1 SGHNT, CDR2 YYREEE (reference sequence). Trimming removed 4 bases at V and 3 bases at J, with 16 bases between. The CDR3 DNA reads as TGTGCCAGCAGCCGCCCCGAAGGGGGGGACTATGGCTACACCTTC. Amino acids: CASSRPEGGDYGYTF.

This clonotype appeared a few times. The rearrangement links TRBV5-1 to TRBJ1-2; D not certain. V gave up 4 bases and J gave up 8 bases, with 18 bases separating them. Germline V gene lookup returns CDR1 SGHRS and CDR2 YFSETQ. This CDR3 is 14 amino acids long. The CDR3: CASSPPSGDLGYTF. The CDR3 region has the DNA TGCGCCAGCAGCCCCCCGTCCGGTGACCTGGGCTACACCTTC.

The chain couples TRBV5-4 to TRBJ1-6; 8 nucleotides line up with TRBD1. V was pared by 5 bases and J by 7 bases, with 11 bases of the junction left unmatched. The V gene's germline CDR1 is SGHNT and CDR2 YYREEE (reference sequence). The CDR3 is made up of 16 amino acids. CDR3 loop: CASRITGGRPNSPLHF. CDR3 coding DNA: TGTGCCAGCAGGATTACAGGGGGGCGGCCCAATTCACCCCTCCACTTT.

V and J are TRBV15 and TRBJ2-7; D is undetermined. The germline V gene encodes CDR1 LNHNV and CDR2 YYDKDF (reference sequence). Trimming took off 2 bases at V and 4 bases at J, with 9 bases between the two ends. CDR3 length: 13 amino acids. CDR3 coding DNA: TGTGCCACCAGCAGAATTCGGCATTACGAGCAGTACTTC. Translating gives CATSRIRHYEQYF.

This clonotype was seen only a few times. The genes are TRBV5-1 and TRBJ2-1; 7 positions match TRBD2. Germline CDR1 is SGHRS and CDR2 is YFSETQ. With 3 bases clipped from V and 5 bases from J, the junction kept 8 bases outside the gene matches. The CDR3 has 15 amino acids. The CDR3 DNA reads TGCGCCAGCAGCTCTAGGACTAGAGGGAACAATGAGCAGTTCTTC. Amino acid sequence: CASSSRTRGNNEQFF.

The chain is built from TRBV5-1 and TRBJ1-1; 9 nucleotides line up with TRBD1. The CDR3 contains 12 residues. Germline V gene lookup returns CDR1 SGHRS and CDR2 YFSETQ. V lost 0 bases to trimming and J lost 11 bases; unmatched junction nucleotides: 2. This CDR3 is CASSLGTGDAFF. The CDR3 nucleotides are TGCGCCAGCAGCTTGGGGACAGGGGACGCTTTCTTT.

Relative to its sample, this clonotype is medium-sized. This rearrangement joins TRBV2 to TRBJ1-1; D perhaps matches TRBD1 (5 bases). The CDR3 has 12 residues. Germline V gives CDR1 SNHLY, CDR2 FYNNEI. Trimming took 4 bases from V and 8 from J, leaving 11 bases between them. The DNA for the CDR3 is TGTGCCAGCAGTGTTGAGAGGGGAGAAGCTTTCTTT. Translated, it gives CASSVERGEAFF.

V and J are TRBV18 and TRBJ2-3, with D uncertain. The germline V and J ends were trimmed by 2 bases and 2 bases, with 8 bases remaining between them. The CDR3 runs to 14 residues. Germline V CDR1 and CDR2: KGHSH, LQKENI. CDR3 protein: CASSPTLNTDTQYF. The DNA of the CDR3 is TGTGCCAGCTCACCAACCCTTAACACAGATACGCAGTATTTT. The full variable domain, its missing parts supplied by reference TRBV18 and TRBJ2-3, is NAGVMQNPRHLVRRRGQEARLRCSPMKGHSHVYWYRQLPEEGLKFMVYLQKENIIDESGMPKERFSAEFPKEGPSILRIQQVVRGDSAAYFCASSPTLNTDTQYFGPGTRLTVL.

This clonotype is medium-sized in the sample. The chain recombines TRBV7-2 with TRBJ2-5; 10 bases are a match to TRBD2. Germline CDR1 SGHTA, CDR2 FQGNSA. V lost 5 bases to trimming and J lost 2 bases; unmatched junction nucleotides: 5. The CDR3 sequence is 15 residues long. CDR3 nucleotide sequence: TGTGCCAGCAGCGTTAGCGGGGGGAGGCAAGAGACCCAGTACTTC. Translating gives CASSVSGGRQETQYF. Variable domain in full (rest from reference TRBV7-2 and TRBJ2-5): GAGVSQSPSNKVTEKGKDVELRCDPISGHTALYWYRQSLGQGLEFLIYFQGNSAPDKSGLPSDRFSAERTGGSVSTLTIQRTQQEDSAVYLCASSVSGGRQETQYFGPGTRLLVL.

The table lists this clonotype with a few counts. The chain has TRBV5-4 and TRBJ1-5; no reliable D call. The CDR3 extends over 13 amino acids. Trimming left V 2 bases short and J 5 bases short, with 8 bases between. From germline, CDR1 is SGHNT and CDR2 YYREEE (reference sequence). This CDR3 is CASSFGLDQPQHF. The CDR3 nucleotides are TGTGCCAGCAGCTTTGGGTTGGATCAGCCCCAGCATTTT.

Comments on this clonotype: Relative to the germline gene, one junction end is altered; a read error may explain this. J is TRBJ2-7 and V is TRBV7-9, with D possibly being TRBD2 (6 bases). Germline CDR1 reads SEHNR; CDR2 reads FQNEAQ (reference sequence). CDR3 length: 13 residues. The CDR3 region has the DNA TGTACCAGCAGCTTAGCGGCTGAAATCGAGCAGTACTTC. The encoded protein is CTSSLAAEIEQYF.

The CDR3 loop is CASSPAGANVLTF. DNA of the CDR3: TGTGCCAGCAGTCCGGCTGGGGCCAACGTCCTGACTTTC. The V call is TRBV6-1, the J call TRBJ2-6, with D unresolved. The germline gives CDR1 MNHNS, CDR2 SASEGT. V was trimmed by 5 bases and J by 2 bases, leaving 4 bases between them. This CDR3 spans 13 amino acids.

This clonotype has a handful of counts. The chain recombines TRBV20-1 with TRBJ2-7, with 10 bases aligning to TRBD1. With 4 bases clipped from V and 2 bases from J, the junction kept 2 bases outside the gene matches. This CDR3 spans 13 amino acids. Germline V lookup: CDR1 DFQATT, CDR2 SNEGSKA (reference sequence). The CDR3 loop is CSAIGQGAYEQYF. For the CDR3, the DNA is TGCAGTGCTATAGGACAGGGGGCCTACGAGCAGTACTTC.

The rearrangement joins TRBV24-1 to TRBJ2-2; 8 bases line up with TRBD1. This CDR3 region has 14 residues. The germline CDR1 and CDR2 sequences are KGHDR and SFDVKD. V trimming: 8 bases; J trimming: 2 bases; junction bases outside the gene matches: 3. The CDR3 loop reads CATTGQGNTGELFF. For the CDR3, the DNA is TGTGCCACCACCGGACAGGGAAACACCGGGGAGCTGTTTTTT.

This clonotype is classed as hyperexpanded. The CDR3 nucleotides read TGTGCCAGCAGTTTCCAGGGGAGCGCGTACAATGAGCAGTTCTTC. Translation: CASSFQGSAYNEQFF. The rearrangement joins TRBV7-3 to TRBJ2-1, with D tentatively TRBD1 (6 bases). Deletions cut 6 bases from V and 4 bases from J, with 16 bases between. CDR1 SGHTA and CDR2 FQGTGA come from the germline V gene. The CDR3 spans 15 residues.